These 15 T cell receptor beta chains came from one sample sequenced in a study of shared clonotypes between healthy human individuals. Repertoires were generated with immunoSEQ multiplex PCR, while TCRdb's copy carries only in-frame clones and drops some. Among about 2 million clones listed, 90% to 95% were seen once. The sample consisted of naive CD4+ T cells sorted from blood. Specified subset: CD45RA+ positively selected. The source of these receptors is a man in his late teens or twenties in good health.

The chain employs TRBV2 and TRBJ1-4; 7 bases align to TRBD1. Losses at the gene ends were 4 bases for V and 1 base for J; bases not matched to a gene: 3. From germline, CDR1 is SNHLY and CDR2 FYNNEI. CDR3 length equals 15 residues. CDR3 sequence: CASSGTGKTNEKLFF. The DNA for the CDR3 is TGTGCCAGCAGTGGGACAGGAAAAACTAATGAAAAACTGTTTTTT.

The chain employs TRBV5-1 and TRBJ1-6, with D maybe TRBD1 (5 bases). This CDR3 comprises 14 residues. The V gene's germline CDR1 is SGHRS and CDR2 YFSETQ. V was cut by 0 bases and J by 14 bases, with 15 bases left in between. The CDR3, as DNA: TGCGCCAGCAGCTTGGACCAGGGCCGAGATGCCCTCCACTTT. Its translation: CASSLDQGRDALHF.

V gene TRBV9 combines with J gene TRBJ2-5; 11 nucleotides match TRBD2. Trimming at V came to 4 bases and at J to 4 bases, leaving 9 bases not matched to a gene. The CDR3 has 16 amino acids. Germline V gene sequence: CDR1 SGDLS, CDR2 YYNGEE. CDR3 nucleotide sequence: TGTGCCAGCAGCCCTTCTAGCGGGAGGACAGCAGAGACCCAGTACTTC. It translates to CASSPSSGRTAETQYF.

The chain combines TRBV30 with TRBJ2-7; 9 bases map to TRBD1. With V trimmed by 2 bases and J by 8 bases, 10 bases remained unmatched. The germline V gene encodes CDR1 GTSNPN and CDR2 SVGIG (reference sequence). The CDR3 is 14 amino acids. This CDR3 is CAWSSVTGGGKQYF. CDR3 sequence (DNA): TGTGCCTGGAGTTCTGTGACAGGGGGAGGCAAGCAGTACTTC. The full variable domain, rest sourced from reference TRBV30 and TRBJ2-7, is SQTIHQWPATLVQPVGSPLSLECTVEGTSNPNLYWYRQAAGRGLQLLFYSVGIGQISSEVPQNLSASRPQDRQFILSSKKLLLSDSGFYLCAWSSVTGGGKQYFGPGTRLTVT.

The V gene is TRBV11-2, the J gene TRBJ2-1, with D possibly TRBD1 on 5 matching bases. The germline gives CDR1 SGHAT, CDR2 FQNNGV. The CDR3 length is 14 residues. The V gene lost 0 bases and the J gene lost 2 bases, with 5 bases spanning the gap. The chain's CDR3 is CASSLEGPYNEQFF. CDR3 coding DNA: TGTGCCAGCAGCTTAGAGGGGCCCTACAATGAGCAGTTCTTC.

CDR3 residues: CASSLNKDTEAFF. The CDR3 DNA reads TGTGCCAGCAGCTTAAATAAAGACACTGAAGCTTTCTTT. This chain joins TRBV7-3 and TRBJ1-1, with D unresolved. CDR1 is SGHTA and CDR2 is FQGTGA in the germline V gene. This CDR3 comprises 13 residues. Trimming shortened V by 1 base and J by 3 bases, and 6 bases separated the two germline ends.

The V and J genes are TRBV28 and TRBJ1-1; tentatively, D is TRBD1 (5 bases). The CDR3 has 15 amino acids. V was pared by 5 bases and J by 5 bases, with 18 bases between. Germline V gene sequence: CDR1 MDHEN, CDR2 SYDVKM. In DNA form, the CDR3 reads TGTGCCAGCAGTCCTCGACAGTTCGGGGAAACTGAAGCTTTCTTT. Residues: CASSPRQFGETEAFF.

V gene TRBV6-1 combines with J gene TRBJ1-6; D not certain. The CDR3 has 12 residues. From germline, CDR1 is MNHNS and CDR2 SASEGT. V gave up 5 bases and J gave up 9 bases, with 8 bases separating them. CDR3 in amino acids: CASSREASPLHF. For the CDR3, the DNA is TGTGCCAGCAGTAGGGAGGCTTCACCCCTCCACTTT.

The genes are TRBV9 and TRBJ2-2; 7 nucleotides align to TRBD1. Unmatched junction bases numbered 1, after V lost 3 bases and J lost 2 bases. CDR3 length: 14 residues. The germline gives CDR1 SGDLS, CDR2 YYNGEE. CDR3 in amino acids: CASSGDRNTGELFF. The CDR3 bases are TGTGCCAGCAGCGGGGACAGAAACACCGGGGAGCTGTTTTTT.

The chain carries TRBV11-3 and TRBJ2-5; no clear D. From germline, CDR1 is SGHNT and CDR2 YENEEA. CDR3 size: 13 residues. V shed 5 bases and J shed 5 bases, with 12 bases lying between them. The CDR3 loop reads CASSDHRMETQYF. The CDR3 nucleotides are TGTGCCAGCAGCGACCACAGAATGGAGACCCAGTACTTC.

The gene calls are TRBV15 and TRBJ1-2; D call uncertain. V dropped 0 bases and J dropped 3 bases, with 20 bases sitting between them. Per the germline V gene, CDR1 is LNHNV and CDR2 is YYDKDF (reference sequence). This CDR3 has 18 residues. The CDR3 DNA reads TGTGCCACCAGCAGAGATCTTAAGGGTGGGCGGGGAGACTATGGCTACACCTTC. This sequence encodes CATSRDLKGGRGDYGYTF.

The J gene is TRBJ2-1, the V gene TRBV4-3; D gene uncertain. The V gene's germline CDR1 is LGHNA and CDR2 YSLEER. This CDR3 spans 13 amino acids. The V end lost 0 bases, the J end lost 8 bases, and 8 bases lay between the germline ends. For the CDR3, the DNA is TGCGCCAGCAGCCAAGATGTGGGCCATGAGCAGTTCTTC. Translating it yields CASSQDVGHEQFF.

The V and J genes are TRBV5-1 and TRBJ2-5; 10 positions agree with TRBD2. Germline loops: CDR1 SGHRS, CDR2 YFSETQ. CDR3 length: 15 amino acids. V trimming: 4 bases; J trimming: 2 bases; junction bases outside the gene matches: 5. CDR3 nucleotide sequence: TGCGCCAGCAGCGTCCAACTAGCGGGGCAAGAGACCCAGTACTTC. Its protein is CASSVQLAGQETQYF.

V is TRBV18 and J is TRBJ2-7, with D maybe TRBD1 (6 bases). The germline V gene has CDR1 KGHSH and CDR2 LQKENI. The CDR3 is made up of 15 amino acids. The V end lost 6 bases, the J end lost 1 base, and 16 bases lay between the germline ends. This CDR3 is CASSQGSRQSYEQYF. CDR3 coding DNA: TGTGCCAGCTCCCAGGGGAGCAGACAGTCCTACGAGCAGTACTTC.

CDR3 amino acids: CASSQVGQGSNYGYTF. Here the CDR3 DNA reads TGTGCCAGCAGCCAGGTCGGACAGGGGTCTAACTATGGCTACACCTTC. The chain links TRBV4-2 to TRBJ1-2, with TRBD1 matching 9 bases. The germline gives CDR1 LGHNA, CDR2 YNFKEQ. Trimming at V came to 3 bases and at J to 0 bases, leaving 5 bases not matched to a gene. This CDR3 is built from 16 residues.